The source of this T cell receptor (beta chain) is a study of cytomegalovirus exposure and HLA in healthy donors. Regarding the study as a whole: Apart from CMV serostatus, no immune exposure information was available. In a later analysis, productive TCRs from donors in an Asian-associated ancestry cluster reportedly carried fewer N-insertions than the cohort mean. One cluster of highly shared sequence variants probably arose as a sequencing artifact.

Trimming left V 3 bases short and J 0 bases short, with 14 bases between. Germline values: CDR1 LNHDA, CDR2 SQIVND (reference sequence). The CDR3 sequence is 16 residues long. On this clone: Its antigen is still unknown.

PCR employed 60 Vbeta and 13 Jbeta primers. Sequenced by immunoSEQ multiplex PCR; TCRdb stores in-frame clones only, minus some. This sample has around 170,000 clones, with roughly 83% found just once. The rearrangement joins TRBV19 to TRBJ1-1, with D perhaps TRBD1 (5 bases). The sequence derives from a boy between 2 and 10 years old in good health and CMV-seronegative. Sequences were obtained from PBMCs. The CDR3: CASSILGPGMNTEAFF. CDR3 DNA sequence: TGTGCCAGTAGTATCTTGGGTCCAGGGATGAACACTGAAGCTTTCTTT.